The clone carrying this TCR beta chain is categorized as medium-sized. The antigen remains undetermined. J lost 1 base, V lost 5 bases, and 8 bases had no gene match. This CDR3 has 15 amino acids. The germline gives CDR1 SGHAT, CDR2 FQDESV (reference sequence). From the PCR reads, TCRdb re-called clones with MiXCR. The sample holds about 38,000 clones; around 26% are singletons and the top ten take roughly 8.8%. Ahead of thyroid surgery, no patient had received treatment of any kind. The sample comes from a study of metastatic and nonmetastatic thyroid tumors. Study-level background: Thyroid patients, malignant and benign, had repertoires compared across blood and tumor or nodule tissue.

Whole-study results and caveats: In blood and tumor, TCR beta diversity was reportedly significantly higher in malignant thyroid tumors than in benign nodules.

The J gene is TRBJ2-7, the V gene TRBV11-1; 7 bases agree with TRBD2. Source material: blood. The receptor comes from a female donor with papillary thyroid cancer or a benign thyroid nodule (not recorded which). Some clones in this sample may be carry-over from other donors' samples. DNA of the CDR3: TGTGCCAGCAGCCCACGTATAGCGGGTTCCTACGAGCAGTACTTC. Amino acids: CASSPRIAGSYEQYF. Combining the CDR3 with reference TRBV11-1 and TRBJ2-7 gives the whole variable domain EAEVAQSPRYKITEKSQAVAFWCDPISGHATLYWYRQILGQGPELLVQFQDESVVDDSQLPKDRFSAERLKGVDSTLKIQPAELGDSAMYLCASSPRIAGSYEQYFGPGTRLTVT.